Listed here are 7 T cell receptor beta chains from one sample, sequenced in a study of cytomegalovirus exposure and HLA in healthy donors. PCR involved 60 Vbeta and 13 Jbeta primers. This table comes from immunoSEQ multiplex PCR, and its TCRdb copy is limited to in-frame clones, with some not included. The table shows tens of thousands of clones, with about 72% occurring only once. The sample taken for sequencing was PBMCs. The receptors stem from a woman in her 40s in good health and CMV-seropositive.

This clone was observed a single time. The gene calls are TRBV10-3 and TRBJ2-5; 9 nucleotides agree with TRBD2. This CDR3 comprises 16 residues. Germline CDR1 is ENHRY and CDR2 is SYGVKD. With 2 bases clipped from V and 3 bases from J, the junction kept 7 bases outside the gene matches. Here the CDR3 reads CAISEERGGAKETQYF. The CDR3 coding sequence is TGTGCCATCAGTGAGGAGCGCGGGGGGGCGAAAGAGACCCAGTACTTC.

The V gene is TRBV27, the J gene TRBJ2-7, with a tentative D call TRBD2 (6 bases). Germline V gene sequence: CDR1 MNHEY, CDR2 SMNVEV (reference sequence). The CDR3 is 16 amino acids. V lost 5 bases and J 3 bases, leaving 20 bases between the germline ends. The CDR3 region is CASSPRRASAVYEQYF. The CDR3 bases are TGTGCCAGCAGTCCAAGGAGGGCGTCCGCGGTCTACGAGCAGTACTTC.

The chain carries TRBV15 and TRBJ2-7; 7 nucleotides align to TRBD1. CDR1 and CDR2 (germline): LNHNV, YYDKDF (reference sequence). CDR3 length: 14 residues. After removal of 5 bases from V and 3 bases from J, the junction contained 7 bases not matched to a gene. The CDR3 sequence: CATSAQGEVYEQYF. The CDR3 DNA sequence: TGTGCCACCAGCGCTCAGGGGGAAGTCTACGAGCAGTACTTC.

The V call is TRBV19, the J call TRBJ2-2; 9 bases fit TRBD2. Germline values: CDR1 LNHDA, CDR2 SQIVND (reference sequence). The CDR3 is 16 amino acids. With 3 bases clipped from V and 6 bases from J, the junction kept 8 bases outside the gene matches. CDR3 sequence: CASSIMGGGAAGELFF. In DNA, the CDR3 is TGTGCCAGTAGTATTATGGGCGGGGGGGCCGCCGGGGAGCTGTTTTTT.

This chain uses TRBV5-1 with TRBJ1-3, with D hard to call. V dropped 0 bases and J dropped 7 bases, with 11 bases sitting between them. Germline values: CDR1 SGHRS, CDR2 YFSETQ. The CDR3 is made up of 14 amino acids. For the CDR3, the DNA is TGCGCCAGCAGCTTGGATTATTTCTCCAACACCATATATTTT. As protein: CASSLDYFSNTIYF.

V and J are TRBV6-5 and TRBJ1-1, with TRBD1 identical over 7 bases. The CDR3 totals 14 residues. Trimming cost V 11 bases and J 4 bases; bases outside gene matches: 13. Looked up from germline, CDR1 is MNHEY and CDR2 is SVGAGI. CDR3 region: CARRGGGGGTEAFF. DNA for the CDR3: TGTGCCCGGCGAGGGGGCGGTGGGGGCACTGAAGCTTTCTTT.

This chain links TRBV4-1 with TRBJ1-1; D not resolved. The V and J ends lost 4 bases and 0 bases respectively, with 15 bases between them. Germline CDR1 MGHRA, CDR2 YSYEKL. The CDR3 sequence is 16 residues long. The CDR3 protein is CASSPHTVEMNTEAFF. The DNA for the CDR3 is TGCGCCAGCAGCCCCCATACAGTGGAAATGAACACTGAAGCTTTCTTT.